A selection of T cell receptor beta chains follows, all from one sample in a study of blood T cell repertoires in COVID-19. Here immunoSEQ multiplex PCR was the method, and the copy in TCRdb shows in-frame clones only, minus some. The sample carries around 23,000 clones, over 55% recorded once. Sequenced material: peripheral blood. The receptors were sampled from a woman older than 75 with acute or convalescent COVID-19. Each CDR3 is given without its conserved first and last residue. Each record gives: V gene, D gene, J gene, CDR3 protein. The D gene is left open where the match is weak.

V: TRBV7-2; D: .; J: TRBJ2-7; CDR3: ASSSAGSSYEQY
V: TRBV5-6; D: TRBD1; J: TRBJ1-6; CDR3: ASSLTGGFDSPLH
V: TRBV10-3; D: TRBD1; J: TRBJ2-7; CDR3: AISAGQGVYEQY
V: TRBV18; D: .; J: TRBJ2-4; CDR3: ASSPPQGWTKNIQY
V: TRBV18; D: TRBD2; J: TRBJ2-4; CDR3: ASSPLLAGAKNIQY
V: TRBV20-1; D: .; J: TRBJ2-7; CDR3: SASPDSSRYEQY
V: TRBV7-9; D: .; J: TRBJ2-1; CDR3: ASSYNRDIDNEQF
V: TRBV29-1; D: .; J: TRBJ2-5; CDR3: SVDFGGQETQY
V: TRBV29-1; D: .; J: TRBJ1-3; CDR3: SVGQSGNTIY
V: TRBV2; D: .; J: TRBJ2-3; CDR3: ASSDIAASTDTQY
V: TRBV11-2; D: .; J: TRBJ1-1; CDR3: ASSSPGSRAEAF
V: TRBV6-5; D: TRBD1; J: TRBJ1-2; CDR3: ASSLGQGGGYT
V: TRBV11-2; D: .; J: TRBJ1-1; CDR3: ASSLGMRVNTEAF
V: TRBV28; D: .; J: TRBJ2-2; CDR3: ASSPLVPSANTGELF
V: TRBV7-9; D: TRBD2; J: TRBJ2-1; CDR3: ASSLHFGTSGRYEQF
V: TRBV5-6; D: .; J: TRBJ2-5; CDR3: ASSLGGDPQETQY
V: TRBV9; D: .; J: TRBJ2-1; CDR3: ASSVFGRDYNEQF
V: TRBV6-2/TRBV6-3; D: .; J: TRBJ2-3; CDR3: ASSLRRADTQY